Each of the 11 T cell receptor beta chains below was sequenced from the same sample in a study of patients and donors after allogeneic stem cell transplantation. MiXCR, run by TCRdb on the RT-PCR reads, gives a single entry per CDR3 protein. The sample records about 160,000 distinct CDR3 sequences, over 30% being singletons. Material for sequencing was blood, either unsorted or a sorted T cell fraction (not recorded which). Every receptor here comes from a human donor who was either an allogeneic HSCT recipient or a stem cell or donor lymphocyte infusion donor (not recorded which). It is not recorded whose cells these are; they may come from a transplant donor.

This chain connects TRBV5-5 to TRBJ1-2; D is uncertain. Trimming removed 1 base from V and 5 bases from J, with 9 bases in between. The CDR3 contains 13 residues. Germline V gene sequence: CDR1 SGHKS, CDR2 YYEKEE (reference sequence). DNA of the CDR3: TGTGCCAGCAGCTTGCTTGGGGAGTATGGCTACACCTTC. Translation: CASSLLGEYGYTF.

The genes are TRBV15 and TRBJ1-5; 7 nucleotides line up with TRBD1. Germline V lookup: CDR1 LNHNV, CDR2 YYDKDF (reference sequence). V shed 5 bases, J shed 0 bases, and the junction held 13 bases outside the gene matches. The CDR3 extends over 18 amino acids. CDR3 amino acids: CATSFGQVGIGSNQPQHF. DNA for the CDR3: TGTGCCACCAGCTTTGGACAGGTAGGGATAGGTAGCAATCAGCCCCAGCATTTT.

This CDR3 reads CASSWGWSENTEAFF. The DNA of the CDR3 is TGTGCCAGCAGTTGGGGATGGTCGGAGAACACTGAAGCTTTCTTT. This chain uses TRBV12-3 or TRBV12-4 with TRBJ1-1, with unresolved D. This CDR3 is 15 amino acids long. The germline V and J ends were trimmed by 4 bases and 1 base, with 13 bases remaining between them.

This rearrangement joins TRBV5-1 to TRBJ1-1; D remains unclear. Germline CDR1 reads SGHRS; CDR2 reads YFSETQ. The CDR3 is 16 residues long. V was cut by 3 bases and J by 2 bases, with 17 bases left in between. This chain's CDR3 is CASSSRPGLTNTEAFF. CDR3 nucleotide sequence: TGCGCCAGCAGCTCGAGGCCGGGATTAACAAACACTGAAGCTTTCTTT.

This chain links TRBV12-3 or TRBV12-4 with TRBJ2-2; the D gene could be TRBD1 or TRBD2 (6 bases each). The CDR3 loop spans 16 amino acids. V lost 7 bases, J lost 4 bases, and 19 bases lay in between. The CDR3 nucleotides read TGTGCCAGCACCCGGGCGGAGGGGGAAGGCACCGGGGAGCTGTTTTTT. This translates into CASTRAEGEGTGELFF.

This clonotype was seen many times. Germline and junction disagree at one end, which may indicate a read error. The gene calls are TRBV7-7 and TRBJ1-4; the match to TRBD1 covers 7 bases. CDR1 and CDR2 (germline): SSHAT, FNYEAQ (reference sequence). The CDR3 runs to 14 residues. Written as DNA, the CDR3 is TGTGCTAGCAGCTTAGAGGGGGCGCTTGAAAAACTGTTTTTT. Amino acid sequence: CASSLEGALEKLFF.

In DNA, the CDR3 is TGCAGCGTTGCTAGGAATACTAATGAAAAACTGTTTTTT. It codes for CSVARNTNEKLFF. The chain carries TRBV29-1 and TRBJ1-4, with D uncertain. The CDR3 has 13 residues. Germline lookup yields CDR1 SQVTM and CDR2 ANQGSEA. The V gene lost 4 bases and the J gene lost 2 bases, with 8 bases spanning the gap.

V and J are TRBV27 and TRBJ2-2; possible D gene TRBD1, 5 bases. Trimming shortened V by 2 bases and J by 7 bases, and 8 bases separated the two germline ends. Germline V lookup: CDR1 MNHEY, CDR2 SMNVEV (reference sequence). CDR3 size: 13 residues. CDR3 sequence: CASSLGASGELFF. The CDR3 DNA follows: TGTGCCAGCAGTTTAGGGGCTAGCGGGGAGCTGTTTTTT.

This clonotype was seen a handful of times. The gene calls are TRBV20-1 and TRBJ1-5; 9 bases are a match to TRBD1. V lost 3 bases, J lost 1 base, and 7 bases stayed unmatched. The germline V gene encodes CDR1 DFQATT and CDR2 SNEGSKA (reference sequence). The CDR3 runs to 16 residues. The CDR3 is CSARVTGGLSNQPQHF. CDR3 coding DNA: TGCAGTGCTAGGGTAACAGGGGGCCTAAGCAATCAGCCCCAGCATTTT.

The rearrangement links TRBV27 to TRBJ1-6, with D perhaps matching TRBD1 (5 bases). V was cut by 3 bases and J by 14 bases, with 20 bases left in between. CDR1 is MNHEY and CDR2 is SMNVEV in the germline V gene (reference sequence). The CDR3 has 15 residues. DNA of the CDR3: TGTGCCAGCAGTTTTGCGGGACTAGTTTTCTCGGCCCTCCACTTT. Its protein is CASSFAGLVFSALHF.

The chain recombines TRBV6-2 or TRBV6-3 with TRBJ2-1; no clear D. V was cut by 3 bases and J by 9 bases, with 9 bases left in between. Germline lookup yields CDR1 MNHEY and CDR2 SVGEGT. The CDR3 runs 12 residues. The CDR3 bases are TGTGCCAGCAGTTATCTGGGCCTTGAGCAGTTCTTC. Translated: CASSYLGLEQFF.